The clone carrying this T cell receptor (beta chain) turned up a few times. TCRdb's copy holds only in-frame clones and misses some; the assay was immunoSEQ multiplex PCR. The sample shows 150,000 to 200,000 clones, 76% of them seen only once. These data come from a study of blood T cell repertoires in COVID-19. Germline assignment: CDR1 SGHRS and CDR2 YFSETQ. The CDR3 runs to 16 residues. V gave up 1 base and J gave up 5 bases, with 18 bases separating them. This clonotype was sampled from a woman between 50 and 59 years old with active or convalescent COVID-19. The rearrangement links TRBV5-1 to TRBJ2-5, with D tentatively TRBD1 (6 bases). Source material: peripheral blood. CDR3 protein: CASSLSPGHQGETQYF. The CDR3, as DNA: TGCGCCAGCAGCTTGTCCCCGGGACACCAAGGGGAGACCCAGTACTTC.